This T cell receptor beta chain was found in a study of T-cell reconstitution after alpha-beta-depleted transplantation in children listed by TCRdb under 2016. Background on the whole study: T-cell immune reconstitution after TCRalphabeta/CD19-depleted allogeneic hematopoietic cell transplantation in children was quantitatively tracked in the study by means of TCR repertoire profiling.

Broader findings and caveats from the paper: The apparently early recovery of alphabetaT-cell counts about two months after transplant reportedly depended on only several hundred rapidly expanded clones that came from non-depleted graft cells. Over subsequent months, a decline in hyperexpanded clone frequencies was noted, and after one year, T-cell counts and TCRbeta diversity were mostly ascribed to newly produced T cells. In some patients, high TCRbeta diversity at day 60 was attributed to recipient T cells and intrathymic progenitors that had survived conditioning.

In the paper's terms, the treatment or condition label means: allogeneic hematopoietic cell transplantation with graft depleted of TCRalphabeta T cells and CD19 B cells. TCRalphabeta/CD19-depleted allogeneic hematopoietic cell grafts were given to the transplant recipients, all of whom were children. In the case of this clonotype: This receptor's antigen is unknown. No quality values exist for individual bases; no much larger clone is one base distant.

Libraries were built with PCR. Sequencing relied on an Illumina HiSeq 2500. TCR libraries were prepared with molecular barcoding, using unique molecular identifiers to normalize TCRbeta repertoire quantification. The public reads were reanalyzed by TCRdb: fastp trimming at Q25, MiXCR alignment, in-frame beta chains only. Entries that share a CDR3 protein sequence are merged under the most common genes and DNA. The sample table shows just under 350,000 distinct CDR3 sequences, and 15% to 20% are seen once. The ten largest clones take up roughly 40% of the sample. The CDR3 measures 14 amino acids from cysteine to phenylalanine. The sequence is cut down to CDR3 DNA, 42 bases in frame from base 1. Trimmed from V: 9 bases; trimmed from J: 5 bases; junction bases lacking a gene match: 9.

The rearranged segments are TRBV12-3 or TRBV12-4 and TRBJ2-2; 7 of the junction bases match TRBD1. The source material was PBMCs, mostly from graft donor cells, sampled 360 days after TCRalphabeta/CD19-depleted stem cell transplant. This sequence was found in a male patient between 2 and 15 years old who had a stem cell transplant for acute lymphoblastic leukemia, so the T cells may come from the graft donor. At the DNA level, the sequence is TGTGCCAGTAGGGGGCCGGGAAGGACCGGGGAGCTGTTTTTT. This translates into CASRGPGRTGELFF.